This note documents a single T cell receptor (beta chain) sequence. Its recognized antigen is unknown. No qualities accompany the bases; no much larger clone lies one base away. Separate from the approximately 670-subject first cohort, the validation cohort of over 90 subjects was the group to which the donors belonged. Libraries were made using the immunoSEQ multiplex PCR assay. In the paper's pipeline: A statistical classification framework was developed to diagnose cytomegalovirus status using the catalog of TCR beta chain sequences. The source is immuneACCESS, and TCRdb retained only in-frame sequences with V and J called. Part of the clones is not carried over; for the studies checked, unresolved V genes explain less than half of this, and the remainder is unexplained. The V and J calls and the clone size are those of that table, but D and trimming were determined from the DNA. Across this sample there are hundreds of thousands of clones, with roughly 91% seen only once. The ten largest clones add up to 1.5% to 2.5% of the sample.

The CDR3, from cysteine to phenylalanine, totals 14 residues. The DNA shown is the 42-base CDR3, in frame from base 1. As encoded in the germline V gene, CDR1 is SGHTA while CDR2 is FQGTGA. V lost 7 bases and J lost 5 bases; the stretch between them is 15 bases long. This specimen belongs to a study of cytomegalovirus exposure and HLA in healthy donors (dated by TCRdb to 2017 to 2019). As for the study more broadly: The 666 repertoires of the first cohort and the 120 validation repertoires were produced on the same platform, according to a later analysis. The aim of the study was to test whether cataloging public T cell receptors could identify signatures of past pathogen exposure. Besides the first cohort of 666 subjects, a separate validation cohort made up of about 120 different subjects was used. The study combined high-throughput TCR immunosequencing, statistical association of individual TCRs with disease status, and machine learning to predict cytomegalovirus infection status. On the study overall, not on this receptor specifically: Three of the identified cytomegalovirus-associated TCR beta chains were confirmed in vitro to be specific for cytomegalovirus antigens. In a later analysis, TCRs clustered in the first cohort were found to also tend to co-occur in the roughly 130 validation repertoires, with over 90% of cluster scores above 0. Across donors, most TCR sequences were observed very rarely, whereas some public TCRs were present in many individuals. The authors suggested that the approach could potentially be generalized to other disease states and immunological phenotypes. A total of 164 TCR beta chains were listed by the study as associated with cytomegalovirus. The classifier was reported to diagnose cytomegalovirus status with high specificity and sensitivity in both the original cohort and the validation cohort. All 130 or so repertoires were used to score co-occurrence in the validation cohort in a later analysis, because that analysis had no HLA typing for the cohort.

The sequence links TRBV7-3 to TRBJ2-1; TRBD1 is a possible D gene, resting on 5 matching bases. This sequence originates from a woman younger than 30 in good health and CMV-seropositive. The sequenced material came from PBMCs. The CDR3 region has the sequence CASTRQGDDNEQFF. The bases are TGTGCCAGCACCCGCCAGGGCGACGACAATGAGCAGTTCTTC.